These 16 T cell receptor beta chains originate from one sample sequenced in a study of response to subunit inactivated influenza vaccine. TCRdb passed the RT-PCR reads through MiXCR, listing each CDR3 protein once. This sample yields about 500,000 distinct CDR3 sequences, of which under 8.5% are seen a single time; 10% to 15% belongs to the top ten. The starting material was PBMCs from blood, obtained about 23 months after vaccination. The source is a man aged 45-69 years who received an inactivated influenza vaccine.

This clonotype was seen a few times. This chain joins TRBV20-1 and TRBJ2-5, with TRBD2 matching 7 bases. Germline V gene data show CDR1 as DFQATT and CDR2 as SNEGSKA (reference sequence). This CDR3 spans 13 amino acids. The junction had 7 bases not matched to a gene; V was cut back by 4 bases and J by 5 bases. This chain's CDR3 is CSAIGRSSETQYF. CDR3 DNA sequence: TGCAGTGCTATCGGGAGGAGTTCCGAGACCCAGTACTTC.

This clonotype was seen repeatedly, ten times or more. This rearrangement joins TRBV12-3 or TRBV12-4 to TRBJ2-1, with D perhaps matching TRBD2 (5 bases). V dropped 6 bases and J dropped 7 bases, with 10 bases sitting between them. The CDR3 extends over 12 amino acids. For the CDR3, the DNA is TGTGCCAGCAGCAATAGCGTAAATGAGCAGTTCTTC. Residues: CASSNSVNEQFF.

This chain links TRBV4-3 with TRBJ1-6; TRBD1 might be the D (5 bases). CDR3 length: 17 residues. V gave up 0 bases and J gave up 4 bases, with 13 bases separating them. Germline V gene sequence: CDR1 LGHNA, CDR2 YSLEER. The CDR3, as DNA: TGCGCCAGCAGCCAAGAAAGGGGTGCCATATATAATTCACCCCTCCACTTT. Translation gives CASSQERGAIYNSPLHF.

This clonotype has a count of ten or more. The chain employs TRBV5-1 and TRBJ2-5; the match to TRBD1 covers 8 bases. Germline V lookup: CDR1 SGHRS, CDR2 YFSETQ. CDR3 length: 17 amino acids. With 7 bases clipped from V and 5 bases from J, the junction kept 19 bases outside the gene matches. DNA of the CDR3: TGCGCCAGCTCTCCTCCCCGGGCGACAGGGGATGATGAGACCCAGTACTTC. Translation: CASSPPRATGDDETQYF.

DNA for the CDR3: TGTGCCAGCAGCCAAGTAACTTCATCCCACTATGGCTACACCTTC. This encodes CASSQVTSSHYGYTF. The chain carries TRBV4-2 and TRBJ1-2; D gene unclear. Germline assignment: CDR1 LGHNA and CDR2 YNFKEQ. CDR3 size: 15 residues. Trimming shortened V by 1 base and J by 3 bases, and 12 bases separated the two germline ends.

CDR3 in DNA: TGCAGTGCCCCGGGGCGCAGGGGTAATTCACCCCTCCACTTT. Translated, it gives CSAPGRRGNSPLHF. V usage is TRBV20-1 and J usage is TRBJ1-6; perhaps TRBD1 as D (6 bases). Germline V gives CDR1 DFQATT, CDR2 SNEGSKA (reference sequence). The V end was cut by 6 bases, the J end by 6 bases, with 15 bases between. The CDR3 length is 14 residues.

V gene TRBV11-2 combines with J gene TRBJ2-4, with TRBD1 matching over 7 bases. Trimming took 5 bases from V and 2 from J; bases not matched to a gene: 6. Per the germline V gene, CDR1 is SGHAT and CDR2 is FQNNGV. This CDR3 comprises 15 residues. CDR3 sequence: CASSETGWSKNIQYF. CDR3 nucleotides: TGTGCCAGCAGCGAGACAGGGTGGTCCAAAAACATTCAGTACTTC.

This clonotype was recorded a few times. The chain combines TRBV20-1 with TRBJ2-5; D gene uncertain. This CDR3 is 14 amino acids long. Germline-derived CDR1 and CDR2 are DFQATT and SNEGSKA (reference sequence). V was clipped by 3 bases and J by 5 bases, with 16 bases between them. The CDR3 DNA follows: TGCAGTGCTAGTCCACTCAACGTGGGGGAGACCCAGTACTTC. It specifies CSASPLNVGETQYF.

This clonotype was observed at least ten times. The chain couples TRBV3-1 to TRBJ1-2; D is possibly TRBD1 (5 bases). V dropped 1 base and J dropped 4 bases, with 16 bases sitting between them. CDR1 and CDR2 from the germline V gene are LGHDT and YNNKEL (reference sequence). This CDR3 spans 16 amino acids. CDR3 DNA: TGTGCCAGCAGCCAAGGGACTCCGGGACGCGGCTATGGCTACACCTTC. This translates into CASSQGTPGRGYGYTF.

This clonotype has only a few counts. The chain employs TRBV7-9 and TRBJ1-3, with D hard to call. Germline V CDR1 and CDR2: SEHNR, FQNEAQ (reference sequence). With 5 bases removed from V and 0 bases from J, the gap between germline ends came to 11 bases. The CDR3 has 15 residues. The CDR3 is CASSADGGSGNTIYF. The CDR3 nucleotides read TGTGCCAGCAGCGCCGACGGAGGCTCTGGAAACACCATATATTTT.

This clonotype was recorded at least ten times. The chain links TRBV5-1 to TRBJ2-3; 13 bases map to TRBD2. This CDR3 contains 18 residues. Germline V gene sequence: CDR1 SGHRS, CDR2 YFSETQ. Trimming at V came to 4 bases and at J to 3 bases, leaving 11 bases not matched to a gene. For the CDR3, the DNA is TGCGCCAGCAGCCCCGGACTAGCGGGAGCCCTCCTAACAGATACGCAGTATTTT. This translates into CASSPGLAGALLTDTQYF.

This clonotype was picked up a small number of times. The chain joins TRBV11-2 to TRBJ2-7; no reliable D call. The CDR3 spans 14 residues. Germline V gives CDR1 SGHAT, CDR2 FQNNGV. V lost 11 bases to trimming and J lost 6 bases, with 23 bases between them. CDR3 nucleotides: TGTGCCTCCAACCCTGCGGCCAGCTTTAGCGAGCAGTACTTC. It specifies CASNPAASFSEQYF.

This clonotype has ten or more counts. CDR3 sequence: CASSSGQVNEKLFF. Here the CDR3 DNA reads TGTGCCAGCAGCTCGGGACAGGTTAATGAAAAACTGTTTTTT. This rearrangement joins TRBV7-2 to TRBJ1-4, with TRBD1 matching 8 bases. The CDR3 sequence is 14 residues long. Germline values: CDR1 SGHTA, CDR2 FQGNSA. Trimming cost V 4 bases and J 4 bases; bases outside gene matches: 2.

The V and J genes are TRBV15 and TRBJ2-7; the D call may be TRBD1 or TRBD2 (5 bases each). The CDR3 runs to 15 residues. Germline V gives CDR1 LNHNV, CDR2 YYDKDF (reference sequence). The ends were cut back, 3 bases at V and 4 bases at J, with 16 bases in the middle. CDR3 DNA: TGTGCCACCAGCAGTTCAAGGGGAGAATGGTACGAGCAGTACTTC. It is translated as CATSSSRGEWYEQYF.

The chain combines TRBV5-1 with TRBJ2-5, with TRBD1 matching over 8 bases. V lost 4 bases to trimming and J lost 2 bases; unmatched junction nucleotides: 7. Per the germline V gene, CDR1 is SGHRS and CDR2 is YFSETQ. This CDR3 region has 15 residues. The chain's CDR3 is CASSIRDRTQETQYF. Written as DNA, the CDR3 is TGCGCCAGCAGCATCCGGGACAGGACACAAGAGACCCAGTACTTC. The full variable domain, with the rest looked up from reference TRBV5-1 and TRBJ2-5, is KAGVTQTPRYLIKTRGQQVTLSCSPISGHRSVSWYQQTPGQGLQFLFEYFSETQRNKGNFPGRFSGRQFSNSRSEMNVSTLELGDSALYLCASSIRDRTQETQYFGPGTRLLVL.

A few counts support this clonotype. This chain links TRBV21-1 with TRBJ2-3; the table's D call of TRBD2 was not tested on the DNA. TRBV21-1 is termed a pseudogene. The CDR3 extends over 13 amino acids. The CDR3 DNA follows: TGTGCCAGCGGACGGGAGTACACAGATACGCAGTATTTT. This gives the protein CASGREYTDTQYF.